This T cell receptor beta chain is from a study of blood T cell repertoires in COVID-19. This CDR3 has 14 amino acids. From germline, CDR1 is LNHDA and CDR2 SQIVND (reference sequence). The V and J ends lost 4 bases and 1 base respectively, with 10 bases between them. The method was immunoSEQ multiplex PCR; TCRdb's version includes in-frame clones alone and lacks a portion of them. The table includes about 230,000 clones, 65% to 90% detected once. The chain couples TRBV19 to TRBJ1-1, with D tentatively TRBD1 (5 bases). The origin of this receptor is a man aged 50 to 60 with COVID-19, enrolled during active disease. The sequencing sample was made of peripheral blood. Written as DNA, the CDR3 is TGTGCCAGTAGTAAGGACACGTGGAACACTGAAGCTTTCTTT. It yields the protein CASSKDTWNTEAFF.